The clone carrying this T cell receptor beta chain was detected ten times or more. Its antigen is unknown. Using its own MiXCR run on the RACE reads, TCRdb lists one record per CDR3 protein. The data contain 380,000 or so distinct CDR3 sequences, more than 4.5% of them singletons. This sample is part of a study of human T cells and chemical hapten exposure. In the study overall: Diphenylcyclopropenone doses were given weekly to the scalps of patients across the roughly 25-week study.

As for time point: patch test 1, 2 weeks after DPC sensitization. Stated treatment: therapeutic diphenylcyclopropenone sensitization with weekly scalp DPC. Total RNA was isolated from whole blood that had not been fractionated. Points from the study as a whole: Compared with pre-sensitization or healthy control sets, expanded TCRs clustered more. With DPC sensitization, TCRs exceeding 1 in 1000 frequency showed no change.

CDR1 is SGHKS, CDR2 YYEKEE, per germline (reference sequence). The CDR3 is made up of 15 amino acids. The V and J ends lost 0 bases and 2 bases respectively, with 6 bases between them. The chain links TRBV5-5 to TRBJ2-6, with D uncertain. This sequence was found in a woman aged 45-65 years with alopecia areata. Some clones in this sample may be carry-over from other donors' samples. The sample consisted of whole blood, taken in connection with sensitization to the hapten diphenylcyclopropenone (DPC). This chain's CDR3 is CASSLGRPGANVLTF. The CDR3 DNA is TGTGCCAGCAGCTTGGGGAGACCTGGGGCCAACGTCCTGACTTTC.